The 19 T cell receptor beta chains in this list originate from one sample, sequenced in a study of human T cells and chemical hapten exposure. Using its own MiXCR run on the RACE reads, TCRdb lists one record per CDR3 protein. The sample includes 350,000 to 400,000 distinct CDR3 sequences, nearly 6.5% of them seen just once. The time point here: patch test 2, 6 weeks after DPC sensitization. Treatment of the sample: therapeutic diphenylcyclopropenone sensitization with weekly scalp DPC. The source was whole blood, collected in connection with sensitization to the hapten diphenylcyclopropenone (DPC). Source of these receptors: a woman aged 18-29 years with alopecia areata. Some clones in this sample may be carry-over from other donors' samples.

This clonotype was counted at least ten times. The chain carries TRBV28 and TRBJ2-1; 13 nucleotides agree with TRBD2. There are 21 residues in the CDR3. With V trimmed by 5 bases and J by 9 bases, 25 bases remained unmatched. The germline V gene encodes CDR1 MDHEN and CDR2 SYDVKM. The CDR3: CASSPHPPTSGGARDLSEQFF. CDR3 sequence (DNA): TGTGCCAGCAGTCCCCATCCTCCTACTAGCGGGGGGGCCCGTGACCTGAGTGAGCAGTTCTTC.

In its sample, this clonotype was seen many times. The CDR3 region is CLGTGGRSEAFF. CDR3 nucleotide sequence: TGCCTGGGGACAGGGGGCAGGTCTGAAGCTTTCTTT. The V and J genes are TRBV20-1 and TRBJ1-1; 12 nucleotides agree with TRBD1. CDR3 size: 12 residues. The germline gives CDR1 DFQATT, CDR2 SNEGSKA (reference sequence).

There are a few counts of this clonotype. CDR3 sequence (DNA): TGTGCCAGCAGTCTGCGGACAGGTGTTATCCCTGAAGCTTTCTTT. Protein product: CASSLRTGVIPEAFF. The chain uses TRBV6-5 and TRBJ1-1; 7 bases match TRBD1. Germline V gene lookup returns CDR1 MNHEY and CDR2 SVGAGI. There are 15 residues in the CDR3. J lost 6 bases, V lost 5 bases, and 12 bases had no gene match.

This clonotype was observed a few times. This chain uses TRBV15 with TRBJ1-1; no firm D call. Germline assignment: CDR1 LNHNV and CDR2 YYDKDF (reference sequence). There are 13 residues in the CDR3. Trimming removed 2 bases from V and 4 bases from J, with 8 bases in between. The DNA of the CDR3 is TGTGCCACCAGCAGATACGAGGGCACTGAAGCTTTCTTT. It encodes CATSRYEGTEAFF.

This clonotype was picked up many times. J is TRBJ1-3 and V is TRBV4-3, with D uncertain. The CDR3 spans 17 residues. The V gene's germline CDR1 is LGHNA and CDR2 YSLEER. V was clipped by 0 bases and J by 2 bases, with 14 bases between them. The chain's CDR3 is CASSQDLPGPAGNTIYF. DNA for the CDR3: TGCGCCAGCAGCCAAGATCTTCCAGGACCGGCTGGAAACACCATATATTTT.

Ten or more counts support this clonotype. The rearrangement joins TRBV6-5 to TRBJ1-5; no clear D. The CDR3 is made up of 13 amino acids. V was pared by 2 bases and J by 4 bases, with 6 bases between. The V gene's germline CDR1 is MNHEY and CDR2 SVGAGI. DNA of the CDR3: TGTGCCAGCAGTTACGAGCGAAATCAGCCCCAGCATTTT. This codes for CASSYERNQPQHF.

This clonotype was recorded a few times. The rearrangement links TRBV27 to TRBJ1-2, with D hard to call. Germline loops: CDR1 MNHEY, CDR2 SMNVEV (reference sequence). V was cut by 4 bases and J by 2 bases, with 11 bases left in between. The CDR3 runs 14 residues. The CDR3 loop reads CASSSIGENYGYTF. The CDR3, as DNA: TGTGCCAGCAGTTCAATTGGCGAAAACTATGGCTACACCTTC.

This clonotype was counted many times. The V call is TRBV6-5, the J call TRBJ1-5, with D perhaps matching TRBD1 (5 bases). Germline CDR1 is MNHEY and CDR2 is SVGAGI. Trimming removed 0 bases at V and 7 bases at J, with 10 bases between. This CDR3 is built from 14 residues. CDR3 nucleotides: TGTGCCAGCAGTTACTCGCCAGGGAGCCAGCCCCAGCATTTT. It encodes CASSYSPGSQPQHF.

The rearrangement links TRBV24-1 to TRBJ2-1; 11 bases agree with TRBD2. Germline V CDR1 and CDR2: KGHDR, SFDVKD. The J segment lost 9 bases and the V segment lost 10 bases, leaving 7 bases of the junction unmatched. The CDR3 totals 13 residues. The DNA for the CDR3 is TGTGCCACTAGCGGGGGGGCCTTTCTTGAGCAGTTCTTC. Protein product: CATSGGAFLEQFF.

This clonotype was seen many times. V usage is TRBV7-2 and J usage is TRBJ1-1, with 7 bases fitting TRBD1. This CDR3 comprises 15 residues. Germline assignment: CDR1 SGHTA and CDR2 FQGNSA. J gave up 12 bases and V 5 bases, and 18 bases lay outside the gene matches. CDR3 protein: CASSPRHPLQGNSFF. DNA of the CDR3: TGTGCCAGCAGCCCCCGCCACCCGTTACAGGGGAATTCTTTCTTT.

V usage is TRBV25-1 and J usage is TRBJ2-3; 9 bases agree with TRBD2. The CDR3 has 17 residues. With V trimmed by 4 bases and J by 5 bases, 13 bases remained unmatched. The V gene's germline CDR1 is MGHDK and CDR2 SYGVNS. DNA of the CDR3: TGTGCCAGCAGTGCAGTCGGCAAGCGGGGGGCGGTAGATACGCAGTATTTT. Its protein is CASSAVGKRGAVDTQYF.

This chain joins TRBV6-5 and TRBJ2-7; the D call may be TRBD1 or TRBD2 (5 bases each). CDR3 length: 16 amino acids. CDR1 MNHEY and CDR2 SVGAGI come from the germline V gene. Between the trimmed V and J ends, which lost 0 bases and 9 bases, there was a span of 21 bases. In nucleotides, the CDR3 is TGTGCCAGCAGTTACTCGGTGGAGCCCGGGGCTTCGGGGCAGTACTTC. The encoded protein is CASSYSVEPGASGQYF.

This clonotype was counted at least ten times. The chain has TRBV5-1 and TRBJ1-2; D unclear. Germline CDR1 SGHRS, CDR2 YFSETQ. Trimming took off 4 bases at V and 8 bases at J, with 15 bases between the two ends. The CDR3 totals 13 residues. The CDR3 coding sequence is TGCGCCAGCAGCCGGACTGCGAGGCGGGGCTACACCTTC. Its protein product is CASSRTARRGYTF. Complete variable domain (other parts from reference TRBV5-1 and TRBJ1-2): KAGVTQTPRYLIKTRGQQVTLSCSPISGHRSVSWYQQTPGQGLQFLFEYFSETQRNKGNFPGRFSGRQFSNSRSEMNVSTLELGDSALYLCASSRTARRGYTFGSGTRLTVV.

The chain recombines TRBV5-1 with TRBJ2-7; 7 bases are a match to TRBD2. Germline V gene lookup returns CDR1 SGHRS and CDR2 YFSETQ. This CDR3 has 15 residues. J was trimmed by 5 bases and V by 3 bases; bases with no gene match: 11. CDR3 coding DNA: TGCGCCAGCAGCTCCGCGGGGCGGGGAGGGGACGAGCAGTACTTC. Amino acids: CASSSAGRGGDEQYF.

The chain recombines TRBV12-3 or TRBV12-4 with TRBJ1-3; D ambiguous. Trimming left V 2 bases short and J 0 bases short, with 14 bases between. This CDR3 is built from 17 residues. This CDR3 is CASSLLPLQISGNTIYF. The CDR3 nucleotides are TGTGCCAGCAGTTTACTCCCCTTACAGATCTCTGGAAACACCATATATTTT.

The gene calls are TRBV3-1 and TRBJ2-7, with 9 bases lining up with TRBD1. V was clipped by 4 bases and J by 4 bases; unmatched bases: 5. Per the germline V gene, CDR1 is LGHDT and CDR2 is YNNKEL (reference sequence). This CDR3 comprises 14 residues. The CDR3 reads CASSPGQGGYEQYF. In DNA form, the CDR3 reads TGTGCCAGCAGCCCGGGACAGGGCGGTTACGAGCAGTACTTC.

The V gene is TRBV4-2, the J gene TRBJ2-7; the D is unclear. This CDR3 spans 15 amino acids. Trimming shortened V by 0 bases and J by 4 bases, and 13 bases separated the two germline ends. CDR1 is LGHNA, CDR2 YNFKEQ, per germline. Written as DNA, the CDR3 is TGTGCCAGCAGCCAAGAGGTTACAGAATCATACGAGCAGTACTTC. The encoded protein is CASSQEVTESYEQYF.

The chain carries TRBV7-8 and TRBJ2-2; D uncertain. The ends were cut back, 5 bases at V and 2 bases at J, with 15 bases in the middle. Germline values: CDR1 SGHVS, CDR2 FQNEAQ. This CDR3 is 16 amino acids long. The CDR3 sequence: CASSPLKVANTGELFF. The DNA of the CDR3 is TGTGCCAGCAGCCCCCTCAAAGTGGCAAACACCGGGGAGCTGTTTTTT. Based on the CDR3 plus reference TRBV7-8 and TRBJ2-2, the full variable domain is GAGVSQSPRYKVAKRGQDVALRCDPISGHVSLFWYQQALGQGPEFLTYFQNEAQLDKSGLPSDRFFAERPEGSVSTLKIQRTQQEDSAVYLCASSPLKVANTGELFFGEGSRLTVL.

The gene calls are TRBV6-2 or TRBV6-3 and TRBJ1-1; TRBD1 agrees at 8 bases. CDR3 length: 18 amino acids. With 2 bases clipped from V and 0 bases from J, the junction kept 11 bases outside the gene matches. The V gene's germline CDR1 is MNHEY and CDR2 SVGEGT. The CDR3 DNA sequence: TGTGCCAGCAGTTACGCCCGCGGGCCAGGGGGCTTGAACACTGAAGCTTTCTTT. Its translation is CASSYARGPGGLNTEAFF.